The 29 T cell receptor beta chains reported below all come from one sample, sequenced in a study of blood T cell repertoires in COVID-19. Method: immunoSEQ multiplex PCR; TCRdb's copy keeps in-frame clones and lacks some. Among roughly 500,000 clones listed, roughly 87% were seen once. Specimen: peripheral blood. These receptors were collected from a man younger than 30 with COVID-19, enrolled during active disease.

The rearrangement uses TRBV30 and TRBJ1-5, with D possibly being TRBD1 (5 bases). Germline lookup yields CDR1 GTSNPN and CDR2 SVGIG (reference sequence). Trimming removed 1 base at V and 2 bases at J, with 9 bases between. CDR3 length: 14 amino acids. CDR3 sequence: CAWSGQGGNQPQHF. The CDR3 nucleotides are TGTGCCTGGAGTGGCCAGGGCGGCAATCAGCCCCAGCATTTT.

About this clone itself: This sample also contains other DNA sequences that code for the same CDR3. The rearrangement joins TRBV19 to TRBJ2-1, with 8 bases that match TRBD2. J was trimmed by 1 base and V by 3 bases; bases with no gene match: 2. Germline CDR1 LNHDA, CDR2 SQIVND (reference sequence). The CDR3 covers 15 residues. CDR3 in amino acids: CASSIGGGSYNEQFF. The CDR3 DNA is TGTGCCAGTAGTATTGGCGGGGGGTCCTACAATGAGCAGTTCTTC.

V and J are TRBV7-9 and TRBJ1-2; possibly TRBD1 for D (5 bases). V was shortened by 3 bases and J by 5 bases, with 10 bases between the two germline ends. CDR3 length: 13 residues. Germline assignment: CDR1 SEHNR and CDR2 FQNEAQ (reference sequence). CDR3 sequence (DNA): TGTGCCAGCAGCTTGGAGGGGTTATATGGCTACACCTTC. It encodes CASSLEGLYGYTF.

This chain joins TRBV7-6 and TRBJ1-6; D perhaps matches TRBD1 (5 bases). The CDR3 covers 18 residues. Per the germline V gene, CDR1 is SGHVS and CDR2 is FNYEAQ. V gave up 1 base and J gave up 5 bases, with 18 bases separating them. The CDR3 spells CASSLVGWVRVDNSPLHF. The CDR3 region has the DNA TGTGCCAGCAGCTTAGTTGGGTGGGTCAGGGTAGATAATTCACCCCTCCACTTT. Full variable domain (remainder filled in from reference TRBV7-6 and TRBJ1-6): GAGVSQSPRYKVTKRGQDVALRCDPISGHVSLYWYRQALGQGPEFLTYFNYEAQQDKSGLPNDRFSAERPEGSISTLTIQRTEQRDSAMYRCASSLVGWVRVDNSPLHFGNGTRLTVT.

This chain joins TRBV6-5 and TRBJ1-3; D is perhaps TRBD1 (6 bases). CDR3 size: 15 residues. Germline CDR1 MNHEY, CDR2 SVGAGI. With 7 bases removed from V and 0 bases from J, the gap between germline ends came to 13 bases. CDR3 coding DNA: TGTGCCAGCACCGACAGGCCCCGCTCTGGAAACACCATATATTTT. Amino acids: CASTDRPRSGNTIYF.

This sequence joins TRBV2 and TRBJ2-3; 7 bases are shared with TRBD2. There are 16 residues in the CDR3. CDR1 is SNHLY, CDR2 FYNNEI, per germline. V dropped 4 bases and J dropped 1; count of bases not matched to a gene: 8. The CDR3 DNA reads as TGTGCCAGCAGTGCCCTGACTAGCCATCGCACAGATACGCAGTATTTT. Translated, it gives CASSALTSHRTDTQYF.

The chain is built from TRBV7-8 and TRBJ2-5; 8 nucleotides align to TRBD1. The germline V gene has CDR1 SGHVS and CDR2 FQNEAQ. V dropped 0 bases and J dropped 7; count of bases not matched to a gene: 4. This CDR3 has 14 residues. CDR3 region: CASSLARQGATQYF. CDR3 sequence (DNA): TGTGCCAGCAGCTTAGCGCGGCAGGGGGCGACCCAGTACTTC.

Concerning this clone: Other DNA sequences within the sample encode an identical CDR3. The chain carries TRBV2 and TRBJ2-2, with TRBD1 matching over 7 bases. Per germline, CDR1 SNHLY and CDR2 FYNNEI. CDR3 length: 14 amino acids. V shed 6 bases and J 2 bases; nucleotides not matched to a gene: 3. CDR3: CASRGTANTGELFF. For the CDR3, the DNA is TGTGCCAGCAGGGGGACAGCCAACACCGGGGAGCTGTTTTTT.

V is TRBV14 and J is TRBJ2-1; TRBD1 matches 7 bases. Germline V gives CDR1 SGHDN, CDR2 FVKESK. Trimming took 1 base from V and 7 from J; bases not matched to a gene: 4. There are 14 residues in the CDR3. The CDR3 region has the DNA TGTGCCAGCAGCCAAGGTAACAGGGGAAATGAGCAGTTCTTC. This gives the protein CASSQGNRGNEQFF.

This sequence joins TRBV3-1 (or the pseudogene TRBV3-2) and TRBJ1-5, with 7 bases matching TRBD1. V gave up 4 bases and J gave up 5 bases; unmatched junction bases: 5. The CDR3 is made up of 14 amino acids. Germline CDR1 is LGHDT and CDR2 is YNNKEL (reference sequence). The CDR3 DNA reads as TGTGCCAGCAGCCGCAGGGGGAGCGATCAGCCCCAGCATTTT. Translated: CASSRRGSDQPQHF.

This clone was observed a single time. V is TRBV3-1 (or the pseudogene TRBV3-2) and J is TRBJ2-5; the D gene is possibly TRBD2 (6 bases). Looked up from germline, CDR1 is LGHDT and CDR2 is YNNKEL (reference sequence). CDR3 size: 17 residues. V was trimmed by 0 bases and J by 5 bases, leaving 19 bases between them. CDR3 sequence: CASSQDRRVWGPETQYF. The CDR3 DNA reads as TGTGCCAGCAGCCAAGATAGGAGGGTTTGGGGACCGGAGACCCAGTACTTC.

V and J are TRBV9 and TRBJ2-1; the match to TRBD2 covers 11 bases. Germline CDR1 reads SGDLS; CDR2 reads YYNGEE. CDR3 length: 19 amino acids. V trimming: 0 bases; J trimming: 5 bases; junction bases outside the gene matches: 13. Written as DNA, the CDR3 is TGTGCCAGCAGCGTAGCACCACTAACTAGCGGGGGATCTAACAATGAGCAGTTCTTC. This translates into CASSVAPLTSGGSNNEQFF. Full variable domain (missing parts from reference TRBV9 and TRBJ2-1): DSGVTQTPKHLITATGQRVTLRCSPRSGDLSVYWYQQSLDQGLQFLIQYYNGEERAKGNILERFSAQQFPDLHSELNLSSLELGDSALYFCASSVAPLTSGGSNNEQFFGPGTRLTVL.

This chain joins TRBV18 and TRBJ2-7; 14 bases are a match to TRBD2. The CDR3 contains 15 residues. Germline values: CDR1 KGHSH, CDR2 LQKENI. The V and J ends lost 3 bases and 7 bases, in that order; junction bases with no gene match: 5. The CDR3 nucleotides read TGTGCCAGCTCACCGGGGACTAGCGGGAGCGGGGAGCAGTACTTC. Amino acids: CASSPGTSGSGEQYF. The whole variable domain, filled in from reference TRBV18 and TRBJ2-7, reads NAGVMQNPRHLVRRRGQEARLRCSPMKGHSHVYWYRQLPEEGLKFMVYLQKENIIDESGMPKERFSAEFPKEGPSILRIQQVVRGDSAAYFCASSPGTSGSGEQYFGPGTRLTVT.

This clone was found a few times. V and J are TRBV7-9 and TRBJ1-1; weak D call: TRBD1 (5 bases). Germline assignment: CDR1 SEHNR and CDR2 FQNEAQ (reference sequence). The CDR3 has 12 residues. The germline V and J ends were trimmed by 2 bases and 6 bases, with 7 bases remaining between them. CDR3 in amino acids: CASSLTGSEAFF. The CDR3 DNA reads TGTGCCAGCAGCTTAACAGGCTCTGAAGCTTTCTTT.

The chain carries TRBV6-5 and TRBJ1-2; TRBD1 is a possible D gene (5 bases). The CDR3 extends over 13 amino acids. With 5 bases removed from V and 3 bases from J, the gap between germline ends came to 10 bases. Germline lookup yields CDR1 MNHEY and CDR2 SVGAGI. The chain's CDR3 is CASSLAGYYGYTF. As DNA, the CDR3 is TGTGCCAGCAGTCTTGCAGGGTACTATGGCTACACCTTC.

The chain recombines TRBV15 with TRBJ1-5, with TRBD1 as a possible D gene (5 bases). The CDR3 has 16 residues. Germline CDR1 and CDR2: LNHNV and YYDKDF (reference sequence). Trimming took off 4 bases at V and 9 bases at J, with 22 bases between the two ends. The CDR3, as DNA: TGTGCCACCAGCATCGCAGAAGGGGCCTTTTCAATGCCCCAGCATTTT. Translation gives CATSIAEGAFSMPQHF. The variable domain in full, completed from reference TRBV15 and TRBJ1-5, reads DAMVIQNPRYQVTQFGKPVTLSCSQTLNHNVMYWYQQKSSQAPKLLFHYYDKDFNNEADTPDNFQSRRPNTSFCFLDIRSPGLGDTAMYLCATSIAEGAFSMPQHFGDGTRLSIL.

J is TRBJ1-2 and V is TRBV12-3 or TRBV12-4; D might be TRBD1 (5 bases). Between the trimmed V and J ends, which lost 6 bases and 3 bases, there was a span of 11 bases. This CDR3 comprises 13 residues. In nucleotides, the CDR3 is TGTGCCAGCAGGAGTCAGGGTTACTATGGCTACACCTTC. The encoded protein is CASRSQGYYGYTF.

The chain's CDR3 is CASSQEGRTNEKLFF. As DNA, the CDR3 is TGTGCCAGCAGCCAAGAGGGGAGGACAAATGAAAAACTGTTTTTT. The J gene is TRBJ1-4, the V gene TRBV3-1 (or the pseudogene TRBV3-2); D possibly corresponds to TRBD1 (5 bases). CDR3 size: 15 residues. V lost 0 bases to trimming and J lost 5 bases, with 10 bases between them. The germline V gene has CDR1 LGHDT and CDR2 YNNKEL (reference sequence).

This clone was counted a single time. This chain uses TRBV27 with TRBJ1-6; D gene unclear. CDR1 MNHEY and CDR2 SMNVEV come from the germline V gene (reference sequence). The CDR3 runs 15 residues. The V and J ends lost 6 bases and 4 bases respectively, with 13 bases between them. The CDR3 spells CASRTGATYNSPLHF. CDR3 DNA: TGTGCCAGCAGAACTGGAGCCACTTATAATTCACCCCTCCACTTT.

The J gene is TRBJ2-1, the V gene TRBV10-1; D is unresolved. This CDR3 region has 13 residues. Deletions cut 4 bases from V and 5 bases from J, with 9 bases between. The germline CDR1 and CDR2 sequences are WNHNN and SYGVQD (reference sequence). CDR3 coding DNA: TGCGCCAGCAGTGCAGGCGCTAACAATGAGCAGTTCTTC. It codes for CASSAGANNEQFF.

This clone is a singleton in its sample. V usage is TRBV7-6 and J usage is TRBJ2-7; a possible D gene is TRBD1 (8 bases). Trimming removed 5 bases at V and 3 bases at J, with 20 bases between. Germline V gives CDR1 SGHVS, CDR2 FNYEAQ. The CDR3 covers 16 residues. The CDR3 spells CASSPWTGRDRYEQYF. Here the CDR3 DNA reads TGTGCCAGCAGCCCTTGGACAGGGAGGGACCGCTACGAGCAGTACTTC.

This chain uses TRBV13 with TRBJ2-5; the D gene is possibly TRBD2 (5 bases). Germline values: CDR1 PRHDT, CDR2 FYEKMQ (reference sequence). This CDR3 has 17 residues. V shed 5 bases and J shed 2 bases, with 21 bases lying between them. DNA of the CDR3: TGTGCCAGCAGCCCCACCCCGGACTCGCTAGGACAAGAGACCCAGTACTTC. It translates to CASSPTPDSLGQETQYF.

This sequence joins TRBV11-2 and TRBJ2-4; a possible D gene is TRBD1 (6 bases). This CDR3 is 13 amino acids long. V dropped 4 bases and J dropped 8 bases, with 12 bases sitting between them. The germline gives CDR1 SGHAT, CDR2 FQNNGV. The CDR3 sequence is CASSWTEGDIQYF. The CDR3 DNA follows: TGTGCCAGCAGCTGGACAGAAGGAGACATTCAGTACTTC.

The rearrangement joins TRBV27 to TRBJ2-1, with 8 bases identical to TRBD2. The V segment lost 6 bases and the J segment 7 bases; nucleotides outside the gene matches: 2. This CDR3 has 12 residues. Looked up from germline, CDR1 is MNHEY and CDR2 is SMNVEV (reference sequence). CDR3 residues: CASRERGNEQFF. CDR3 bases: TGTGCCAGCAGGGAGCGGGGGAATGAGCAGTTCTTC.

CDR3 protein: CASSPHRGLYYGYTF. The CDR3 DNA follows: TGCGCCAGCAGTCCCCACAGGGGGCTGTACTATGGCTACACCTTC. The J gene is TRBJ1-2, the V gene TRBV23-1; TRBD1 aligns across 9 bases. TRBV23-1 is reported as an ORF; its role is uncertain. This CDR3 has 15 residues. V trimming: 4 bases; J trimming: 3 bases; junction bases outside the gene matches: 6.

The V and J genes are TRBV7-8 and TRBJ1-5, with 7 positions matching TRBD1. The length of the CDR3 is 15 residues. Unmatched junction bases numbered 5, after V lost 6 bases and J lost 0 bases. CDR1 is SGHVS and CDR2 is FQNEAQ in the germline V gene. The CDR3: CASRDRPYSNQPQHF. DNA for the CDR3: TGTGCCAGCAGGGACAGGCCGTATAGCAATCAGCCCCAGCATTTT.

The sample holds one count of this clone. The V call is TRBV20-1, the J call TRBJ1-2, with 8 positions matching TRBD1. The V segment lost 3 bases and the J segment 1 base; nucleotides outside the gene matches: 4. The germline V gene has CDR1 DFQATT and CDR2 SNEGSKA (reference sequence). CDR3 length: 14 residues. The CDR3 DNA sequence: TGCAGTGCTAGTACGGACAGGGATAACTATGGCTACACCTTC. Translating gives CSASTDRDNYGYTF.

This chain joins TRBV7-9 and TRBJ2-3; TRBD2 aligns across 11 bases. V shed 4 bases and J 3 bases; nucleotides not matched to a gene: 6. The germline CDR1 and CDR2 sequences are SEHNR and FQNEAQ (reference sequence). This CDR3 has 16 amino acids. This chain's CDR3 is CASSWGLAGGTDTQYF. The CDR3 DNA is TGTGCCAGCAGCTGGGGCCTAGCGGGGGGAACAGATACGCAGTATTTT.

The chain links TRBV30 to TRBJ2-1; D is possibly TRBD1 (5 bases). Trimming took off 1 base at V and 4 bases at J, with 11 bases between the two ends. CDR1 is GTSNPN and CDR2 is SVGIG in the germline V gene (reference sequence). This CDR3 is built from 14 residues. CDR3 sequence reads: CAWSARAGYNEQFF. In DNA, the CDR3 is TGTGCCTGGAGTGCTCGGGCAGGGTACAATGAGCAGTTCTTC.